Below are 5 T cell receptor beta chains sequenced from a single sample in a study of cytomegalovirus exposure and HLA in healthy donors. PCR primers comprised 60 Vbeta and 13 Jbeta primers. Here immunoSEQ multiplex PCR was the method, and the copy in TCRdb shows in-frame clones only, minus some. This sample has 55,000 to 80,000 clones, with roughly 77% found just once. The source material was PBMCs. These receptors all come from a middle-aged woman in good health and CMV-seropositive.

A note on this clone: An end of the junction does not agree with germline; a read error may underlie this. This chain uses TRBV7-9 with TRBJ2-7; 8 bases line up with TRBD2. Germline lookup yields CDR1 SEHNR and CDR2 FQNEAQ (reference sequence). The CDR3 is 15 residues long. The CDR3 is CSSSLDALAGYEQYF. DNA of the CDR3: TGTTCCAGCAGCTTAGATGCGCTAGCGGGCTACGAGCAGTACTTC.

The rearrangement uses TRBV6-5 and TRBJ1-1, with TRBD1 identical over 8 bases. J was trimmed by 3 bases and V by 6 bases; bases with no gene match: 3. Germline assignment: CDR1 MNHEY and CDR2 SVGAGI. This CDR3 region has 13 residues. CDR3 coding DNA: TGTGCCAGCAGGGTGGACAGGGACACTGAAGCTTTCTTT. Translated: CASRVDRDTEAFF.

The chain combines TRBV27 with TRBJ1-1, with a weak D call TRBD1 (6 bases). The CDR3 contains 13 residues. With 6 bases removed from V and 5 bases from J, the gap between germline ends came to 13 bases. The germline V gene encodes CDR1 MNHEY and CDR2 SMNVEV (reference sequence). Here the CDR3 reads CASRGQGKTEAFF. In DNA, the CDR3 is TGTGCCAGCAGGGGCCAGGGGAAAACTGAAGCTTTCTTT.

The chain links TRBV30 to TRBJ1-6, with D uncertain. Trimming took off 3 bases at V and 10 bases at J, with 16 bases between the two ends. Germline CDR1 GTSNPN, CDR2 SVGIG (reference sequence). The CDR3 is 14 amino acids. CDR3 protein: CAWRTLGGGSPLHF. The CDR3 DNA reads TGTGCCTGGAGAACCTTGGGAGGAGGATCACCCCTCCACTTT.

V is TRBV29-1 and J is TRBJ1-4, with no clear D. With 4 bases removed from V and 8 bases from J, the gap between germline ends came to 14 bases. This CDR3 region has 13 residues. From germline, CDR1 is SQVTM and CDR2 ANQGSEA. The chain's CDR3 is CSVVVGPGEKLFF. CDR3 nucleotide sequence: TGCAGCGTTGTGGTGGGCCCTGGGGAAAAACTGTTTTTT.